The entry that follows covers one T cell receptor (beta chain) sequence. Antigen unknown. Sample barcodes and UMIs were carried by the TCR alpha and TCR beta cDNA libraries that 5'RACE generated with constant-segment primers. TCRdb reanalysed the 5' RACE reads using MiXCR and keeps one entry per CDR3 protein. The table includes under 450,000 distinct CDR3 sequences, approximately 14% detected once. The record originates from a study of T-cell memory formation after mild COVID-19. Study context: The TCR clusters were mostly specific to one donor.

General observations from the study: Day 15 to 85 contractors were CD4/CD8 balanced; later expanders leaned CD4+. Some SARS-CoV-2-responding clones were already detected in memory before infection.

The CDR3 length is 13 residues. V dropped 4 bases and J dropped 3 bases, with 9 bases sitting between them. The germline V gene encodes CDR1 KGHSH and CDR2 LQKENI. V and J are TRBV18 and TRBJ1-1; D remains ambiguous. Sequenced material: PBMCs or a T cell subset sorted from them (not recorded which). This clonotype was sampled from a man aged 18 to 29 who had mild COVID-19 (a few samples of this study predate the infection). Cell type and time point are not known. CDR3 nucleotides: TGTGCCAGCTCACAAGACGAGTACACTGAAGCTTTCTTT. Residues: CASSQDEYTEAFF.